The 4 T cell receptor beta chains below come from one sample, sequenced in a study of ipilimumab plus nivolumab after autologous stem cell transplantation. Sequencing used immunoSEQ multiplex PCR; TCRdb keeps in-frame clones, though not all of them. The sample has 43,000 or so clones; around nine tenths are singletons. Sequencing used PBMCs, obtained in a trial of ipilimumab plus nivolumab as post-transplant consolidation. The receptors derive from a male donor with multiple myeloma.

The chain links TRBV11-2 to TRBJ1-4; 7 nucleotides align to TRBD1. The CDR3 covers 15 residues. CDR1 is SGHAT and CDR2 is FQNNGV in the germline V gene. Trimming at V came to 2 bases and at J to 8 bases, leaving 8 bases not matched to a gene. CDR3 loop: CASSLSGQRQEKLFF. In nucleotides, the CDR3 is TGTGCCAGCAGCTTATCGGGACAGCGCCAGGAAAAACTGTTTTTT.

This chain joins TRBV4-2 and TRBJ2-3; 7 nucleotides match TRBD2. The CDR3 totals 16 residues. The trim removed 0 bases at V and 0 bases at J, leaving 3 bases unmatched. Germline V gene sequence: CDR1 LGHNA, CDR2 YNFKEQ. The CDR3 spells CASSQEGRGSTDTQYF. In DNA, the CDR3 is TGTGCCAGCAGCCAAGAGGGGCGGGGGAGCACAGATACGCAGTATTTT.

This clone has a handful of counts. This sequence joins TRBV5-6 and TRBJ2-3; D is undetermined. The germline V and J ends were trimmed by 3 bases and 2 bases, with 7 bases remaining between them. Per the germline V gene, CDR1 is SGHDT and CDR2 is YYEEEE. This CDR3 region has 13 residues. The CDR3 protein is CASSSYITDTQYF. The CDR3 nucleotides read TGTGCCAGCAGCTCCTATATCACAGATACGCAGTATTTT.

The chain joins TRBV11-2 to TRBJ1-6; no definite D call. Trimming took 1 base from V and 6 from J, leaving 7 bases between them. The germline CDR1 and CDR2 sequences are SGHAT and FQNNGV. This CDR3 has 14 residues. The CDR3 region has the DNA TGTGCCAGCAGCTTAGTCCCTTTTAATTCACCCCTCCACTTT. This translates into CASSLVPFNSPLHF.